A selection of T cell receptor beta chains follows, all from one sample in a study. TCRdb re-called the RT-PCR reads through MiXCR, storing one row per CDR3 protein. The table shows about 700,000 distinct CDR3 sequences, with approximately 14% occurring only once. The sequenced sample consisted of memory CD4+ T cells from blood. The receptors shown here come from a female donor in good health, serving as a healthy control. CDR3s include the opening cysteine and the closing phenylalanine or tryptophan. Fields, in order: D gene, J gene, clone size, V gene, CDR3 protein, CDR3 DNA. D genes are given only for firm matches. The size field is filled for only some rows; it gives once, few, many or a size class.

TRBD1	TRBJ1-5	.	TRBV20-1	CREGACNQPQHF	TGCAGGGAGGGGGCTTGCAATCAGCCCCAGCATTTT
TRBD2	TRBJ2-1	.	TRBV14	CASSREGLGESQQFF	TGTGCCAGCAGCCGGGAGGGGCTAGGTGAATCCCAGCAGTTCTTC
.	TRBJ1-6	few	TRBV15	CATSREVVPYNSPLHF	TGTGCCACCAGCAGAGAGGTGGTCCCCTATAATTCACCCCTCCACTTT
.	TRBJ1-2	few	TRBV18	CASSQSGNDEGYTF	TGTGCCAGCTCACAATCAGGCAACGATGAGGGCTACACCTTC
.	TRBJ1-2	.	TRBV6-6	CASSSQTVSGYTF	TGTGCCAGCAGTTCCCAGACAGTTTCTGGCTACACCTTC
.	TRBJ2-7	few	TRBV6-5	CASSSSQGTYEQYF	TGTGCCAGCAGTTCATCGCAGGGGACCTACGAGCAGTACTTC
.	TRBJ2-2	.	TRBV29-1	CSVVRGPSNTGELFF	TGCAGCGTTGTCCGGGGGCCTTCGAACACCGGGGAGCTGTTTTTT
TRBD1	TRBJ2-1	few	TRBV7-8	CASSWGQGVYNEQFF	TGTGCCAGCAGCTGGGGACAGGGGGTTTACAATGAGCAGTTCTTC
.	TRBJ2-1	few	TRBV20-1	CSARSGAGDNEQFF	TGCAGTGCCCGGAGTGGGGCAGGAGACAATGAGCAGTTCTTC
TRBD1	TRBJ2-6	few	TRBV27	CASSLTGTGRVGANVLTF	TGTGCCAGCAGTCTTACCGGGACAGGAAGGGTTGGGGCCAACGTCCTGACTTTC
TRBD2	TRBJ2-2	.	TRBV7-2	CASSLVRGDGELFF	TGTGCCAGCAGCTTAGTACGGGGGGACGGGGAGCTGTTTTTT
TRBD2	TRBJ2-3	many	TRBV9	CASSVGPGGGADTQYF	TGTGCCAGCAGCGTGGGACCGGGGGGAGGGGCAGATACGCAGTATTTT
TRBD2	TRBJ2-3	many	TRBV15	CATQLGLSTDTQYF	TGTGCCACCCAGCTGGGACTAAGCACAGATACGCAGTATTTT
TRBD2	TRBJ2-7	many	TRBV10-3	CAISPAGVIHEQYF	TGTGCCATCAGCCCTGCGGGAGTTATCCACGAGCAGTACTTC
.	TRBJ1-2	few	TRBV4-3	CASSHVGGRGDYGYTF	TGCGCCAGCAGCCATGTTGGGGGGCGGGGCGACTATGGCTACACCTTC
.	TRBJ2-7	few	TRBV6-6	CASSPIRDSRYNYEQYF	TGTGCCAGCAGTCCAATACGGGACTCTCGATATAACTACGAGCAGTACTTC
.	TRBJ2-7	few	TRBV4-2	CASRTGTYSYEQYF	TGTGCCAGCCGGACCGGGACTTACTCCTACGAGCAGTACTTC
.	TRBJ2-7	many	TRBV3-1	CASSQGARATYEQYF	TGTGCCAGCAGCCAAGGGGCCAGGGCCACCTACGAGCAGTACTTC
TRBD1	TRBJ2-7	few	TRBV7-2	CASSINRGQSEQYF	TGTGCCAGCAGCATCAATCGGGGACAGAGCGAGCAGTACTTC
.	TRBJ2-2	.	TRBV7-8	CAIPGGDGALPGELFF	TGTGCCATCCCGGGCGGGGACGGAGCCCTTCCCGGGGAGCTGTTTTTT
.	TRBJ2-2	.	TRBV18	CASSNSAANTGELFF	TGTGCCAGCTCAAACTCCGCGGCGAACACCGGGGAGCTGTTTTTT
TRBD1	TRBJ1-2	few	TRBV28	CASSFLGQGPSYGYTF	TGTGCCAGCAGTTTCCTCGGACAGGGGCCCTCCTATGGCTACACCTTC
TRBD2	TRBJ2-7	few	TRBV11-2	CASSSGLAYSYEQYF	TGTGCCAGCAGCTCCGGACTAGCGTACTCCTACGAGCAGTACTTC
TRBD2	TRBJ2-3	.	TRBV7-6	CASSPNSGGRTDTQYF	TGTGCCAGCAGCCCCAATAGCGGGGGGCGCACAGATACGCAGTATTTT
TRBD2	TRBJ2-1	few	TRBV20-1	CSARLLASSYNEQFF	TGCAGTGCTAGGTTACTAGCGAGCTCCTACAATGAGCAGTTCTTC
TRBD2	TRBJ2-7	.	TRBV3-1	CASSQTLAGEQYF	TGTGCCAGCAGCCAGACCCTAGCGGGCGAGCAGTACTTC
.	TRBJ2-7	many	TRBV28	CASSDGSVMTYEQYF	TGTGCCAGCAGTGACGGTTCCGTTATGACCTACGAGCAGTACTTC
TRBD2	TRBJ2-2	.	TRBV7-3	CASSSTSGGDVGELFF	TGTGCCAGCAGCTCGACTAGCGGGGGGGATGTCGGGGAGCTGTTTTTT
TRBD2	TRBJ2-5	.	TRBV7-2	CASSFSGRMETQYF	TGTGCCAGCAGCTTTAGCGGGAGAATGGAGACCCAGTACTTC
.	TRBJ2-2	few	TRBV6-2/TRBV6-3	CASSYRGDGELFF	TGTGCCAGCAGTTACCGTGGAGACGGGGAGCTGTTTTTT
.	TRBJ1-2	many	TRBV24-1	CATSDVENSGYTF	TGTGCCACCAGTGACGTCGAGAATTCTGGCTACACCTTC
TRBD2	TRBJ2-1	few	TRBV4-3	CASSQESSGNEQFF	TGCGCCAGCAGCCAAGAGTCTAGCGGTAATGAGCAGTTCTTC
.	TRBJ2-6	.	TRBV5-6	CASSAPGDSRANVLTF	TGTGCCAGCAGCGCCCCCGGGGACTCTAGGGCCAACGTCCTGACTTTC
TRBD1	TRBJ2-7	many	TRBV20-1	CSARDSSDRGKTVSSYEQYF	TGCAGTGCTAGAGATTCGTCGGACAGGGGCAAAACAGTGAGCTCCTACGAGCAGTACTTC
TRBD1	TRBJ2-7	.	TRBV5-5	CASSWGTGVEQYF	TGTGCCAGCAGCTGGGGGACAGGGGTCGAGCAGTACTTC
.	TRBJ1-2	many	TRBV4-1	CASSQGSQANYGYTF	TGCGCCAGCAGCCAAGGGAGTCAAGCTAACTATGGCTACACCTTC
TRBD2	TRBJ2-1	few	TRBV5-1	CASSLASGAGEQFF	TGCGCCAGCAGCTTGGCTAGCGGAGCCGGCGAGCAGTTCTTC
TRBD1	TRBJ1-5	few	TRBV15	CATSGGTGNQPQHF	TGTGCCACCAGCGGAGGGACAGGGAATCAGCCCCAGCATTTT
TRBD2	TRBJ2-3	.	TRBV18	CASSPVAGITDTQYF	TGTGCCAGCTCACCAGTAGCGGGGATCACAGATACGCAGTATTTT
.	TRBJ2-1	many	TRBV6-2/TRBV6-3	CASNQGQGLPPDEQFF	TGTGCCAGCAACCAGGGGCAGGGACTCCCGCCGGATGAGCAGTTCTTC
TRBD2	TRBJ2-1	many	TRBV9	CASSVGLAGAYNEQFF	TGTGCCAGCAGCGTTGGACTAGCGGGAGCCTACAATGAGCAGTTCTTC
.	TRBJ1-2	few	TRBV12-3/TRBV12-4	CASSYGQNGGYTF	TGTGCCAGCAGTTACGGACAGAATGGAGGCTACACCTTC
.	TRBJ2-1	.	TRBV4-2	CASSQGTGQSEQFF	TGTGCCAGCAGCCAAGGGACGGGGCAAAGTGAGCAGTTCTTC
.	TRBJ2-7	.	TRBV20-1	CSARGWQSSYEQYF	TGCAGTGCTAGGGGTTGGCAGTCCTCCTACGAGCAGTACTTC
.	TRBJ1-2	few	TRBV7-2	CASSRVGRSQAGYTF	TGTGCCAGCAGCCGAGTAGGACGTTCCCAGGCTGGCTACACCTTC
.	TRBJ2-1	few	TRBV7-2	CASSFRGPAVYNEQFF	TGTGCCAGCAGCTTTCGGGGACCCGCAGTCTACAATGAGCAGTTCTTC
.	TRBJ2-5	few	TRBV15	CATSRERQGGYF	TGTGCCACCAGCAGAGAACGGCAGGGCGGCTACTTC
TRBD2	TRBJ2-3	.	TRBV24-1	CATSFGAGGGTGDTQYF	TGTGCCACCAGTTTTGGAGCGGGCGGGGGGACCGGAGATACGCAGTATTTT
TRBD1	TRBJ1-6	.	TRBV6-5	CASTTTGGYYSPLHF	TGTGCCAGCACCACAACAGGGGGCTATTATTCACCCCTCCACTTT
.	TRBJ2-5	many	TRBV4-1	CASSLRSGTSQETQYF	TGCGCCAGCAGCCTTCGCTCCGGGACATCCCAAGAGACCCAGTACTTC
.	TRBJ1-4	few	TRBV5-1	CASSLNRPATNEKLFF	TGCGCCAGCAGCTTGAACAGACCTGCAACTAATGAAAAACTGTTTTTT